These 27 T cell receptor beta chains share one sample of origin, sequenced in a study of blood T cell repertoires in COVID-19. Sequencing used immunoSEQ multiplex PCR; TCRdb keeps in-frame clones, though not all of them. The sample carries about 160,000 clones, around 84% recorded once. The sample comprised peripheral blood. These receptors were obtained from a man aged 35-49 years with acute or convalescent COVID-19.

CDR3 in amino acids: CASSQELRVPNYGYTF. The DNA of the CDR3 is TGTGCCAGCAGCCAAGAGTTACGGGTCCCCAACTATGGCTACACCTTC. J is TRBJ1-2 and V is TRBV4-2, with D uncertain. The V gene's germline CDR1 is LGHNA and CDR2 YNFKEQ. This CDR3 contains 16 residues. V was pared by 0 bases and J by 2 bases, with 13 bases between.

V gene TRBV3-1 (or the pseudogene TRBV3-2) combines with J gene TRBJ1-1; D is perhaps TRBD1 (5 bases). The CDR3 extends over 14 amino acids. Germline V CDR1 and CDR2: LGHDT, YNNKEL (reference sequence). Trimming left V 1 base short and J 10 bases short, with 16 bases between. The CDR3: CASSQGQGGVGAFF. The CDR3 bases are TGTGCCAGCAGCCAAGGTCAGGGAGGAGTGGGAGCTTTCTTT.

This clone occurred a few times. The CDR3 nucleotides read TGTGCCATCAGTGAGTCGACTAGCGGGGGAACAGATACGCAGTATTTT. Translated: CAISESTSGGTDTQYF. The chain recombines TRBV10-3 with TRBJ2-3; 12 nucleotides match TRBD2. The trim removed 0 bases at V and 3 bases at J, leaving 1 base unmatched. Germline V gene data show CDR1 as ENHRY and CDR2 as SYGVKD. The CDR3 runs 16 residues.

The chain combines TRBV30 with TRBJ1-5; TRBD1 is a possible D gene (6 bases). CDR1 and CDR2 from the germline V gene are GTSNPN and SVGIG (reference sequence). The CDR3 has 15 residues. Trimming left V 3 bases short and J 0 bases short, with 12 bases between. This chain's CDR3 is CAWSIGQTSNQPQHF. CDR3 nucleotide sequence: TGTGCCTGGAGCATCGGACAGACTAGCAATCAGCCCCAGCATTTT.

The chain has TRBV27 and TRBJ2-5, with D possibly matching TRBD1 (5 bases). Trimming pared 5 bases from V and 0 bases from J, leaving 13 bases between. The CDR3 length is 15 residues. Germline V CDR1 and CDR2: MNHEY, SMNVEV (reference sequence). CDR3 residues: CASSHTYRYQETQYF. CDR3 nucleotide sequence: TGTGCCAGCAGTCATACCTACAGGTACCAAGAGACCCAGTACTTC.

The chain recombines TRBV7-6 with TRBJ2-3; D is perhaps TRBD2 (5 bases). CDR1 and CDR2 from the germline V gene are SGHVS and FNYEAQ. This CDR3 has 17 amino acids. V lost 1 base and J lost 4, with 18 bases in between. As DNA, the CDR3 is TGTGCCAGCAGCTTAGGGGTTCCAGGACTTGGTGCAGATACGCAGTATTTT. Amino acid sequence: CASSLGVPGLGADTQYF.

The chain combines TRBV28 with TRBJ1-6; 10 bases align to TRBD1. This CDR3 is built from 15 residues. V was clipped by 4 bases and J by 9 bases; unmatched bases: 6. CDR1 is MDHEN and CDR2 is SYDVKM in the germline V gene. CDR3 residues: CASSSGQGLGSPLHF. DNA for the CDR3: TGTGCCAGCAGTTCGGGACAGGGGTTGGGTTCACCCCTCCACTTT.

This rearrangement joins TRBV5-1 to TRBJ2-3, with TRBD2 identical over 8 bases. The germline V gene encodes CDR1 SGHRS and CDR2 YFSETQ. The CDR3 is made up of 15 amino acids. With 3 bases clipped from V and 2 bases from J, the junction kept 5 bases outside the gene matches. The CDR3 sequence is CASSSGLALTDTQYF. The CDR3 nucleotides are TGCGCCAGCAGCTCAGGACTAGCCCTCACAGATACGCAGTATTTT.

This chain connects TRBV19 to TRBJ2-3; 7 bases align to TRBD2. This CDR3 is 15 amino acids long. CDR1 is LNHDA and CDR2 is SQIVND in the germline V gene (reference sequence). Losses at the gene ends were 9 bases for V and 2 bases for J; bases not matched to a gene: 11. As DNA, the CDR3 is TGTGCCAGCCGTGACGGGGGGTTGAACACAGATACGCAGTATTTT. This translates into CASRDGGLNTDTQYF.

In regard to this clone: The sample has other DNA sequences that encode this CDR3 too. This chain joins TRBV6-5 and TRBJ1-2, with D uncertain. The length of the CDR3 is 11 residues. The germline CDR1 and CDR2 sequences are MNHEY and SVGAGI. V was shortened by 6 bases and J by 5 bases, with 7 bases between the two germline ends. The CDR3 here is CASSRLYGYTF. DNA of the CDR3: TGTGCCAGCAGCAGGCTTTATGGCTACACCTTC.

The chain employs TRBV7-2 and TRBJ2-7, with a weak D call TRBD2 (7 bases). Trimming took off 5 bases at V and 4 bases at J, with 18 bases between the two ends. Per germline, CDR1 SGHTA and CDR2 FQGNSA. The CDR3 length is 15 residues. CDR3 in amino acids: CASSDAGGRLYEQYF. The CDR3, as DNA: TGTGCCAGCAGCGACGCCGGGGGGCGGTTGTACGAGCAGTACTTC.

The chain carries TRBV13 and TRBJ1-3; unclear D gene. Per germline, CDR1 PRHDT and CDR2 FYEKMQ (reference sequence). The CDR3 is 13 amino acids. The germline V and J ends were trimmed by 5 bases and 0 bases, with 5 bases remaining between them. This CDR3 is CASSPSSGNTIYF. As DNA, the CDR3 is TGTGCCAGCAGCCCGAGCTCTGGAAACACCATATATTTT.

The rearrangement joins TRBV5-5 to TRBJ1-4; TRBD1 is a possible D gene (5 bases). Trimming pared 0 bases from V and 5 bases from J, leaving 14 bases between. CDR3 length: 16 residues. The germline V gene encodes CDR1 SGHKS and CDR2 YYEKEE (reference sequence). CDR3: CASSLAGDLRNEKLFF. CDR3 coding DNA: TGTGCCAGCAGCTTGGCCGGGGACTTAAGAAATGAAAAACTGTTTTTT. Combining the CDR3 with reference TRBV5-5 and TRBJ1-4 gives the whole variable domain DAGVTQSPTHLIKTRGQQVTLRCSPISGHKSVSWYQQVLGQGPQFIFQYYEKEERGRGNFPDRFSARQFPNYSSELNVNALLLGDSALYLCASSLAGDLRNEKLFFGSGTQLSVL.

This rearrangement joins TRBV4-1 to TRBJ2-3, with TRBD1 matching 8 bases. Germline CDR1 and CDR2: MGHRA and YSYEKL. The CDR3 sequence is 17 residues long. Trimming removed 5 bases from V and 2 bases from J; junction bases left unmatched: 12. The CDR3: CASSSLSTGVSTDTQYF. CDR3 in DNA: TGCGCCAGCAGCTCCCTCTCGACAGGGGTTTCCACAGATACGCAGTATTTT.

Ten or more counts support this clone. Here the CDR3 DNA reads TGTGCCAGCAGCCAAGAGACTAGCTCGCGGGAGACCCAGTACTTC. It encodes CASSQETSSRETQYF. This sequence joins TRBV4-2 and TRBJ2-5; 7 bases map to TRBD2. There are 15 residues in the CDR3. V trimming: 0 bases; J trimming: 5 bases; junction bases outside the gene matches: 6. The germline gives CDR1 LGHNA, CDR2 YNFKEQ.

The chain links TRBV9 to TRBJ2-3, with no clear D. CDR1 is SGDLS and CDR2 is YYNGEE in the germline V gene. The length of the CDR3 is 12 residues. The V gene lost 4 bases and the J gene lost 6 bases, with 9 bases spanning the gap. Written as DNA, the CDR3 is TGTGCCAGCAGCCCGTCGTTCGATACGCAGTATTTT. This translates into CASSPSFDTQYF. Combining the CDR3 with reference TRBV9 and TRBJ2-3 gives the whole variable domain DSGVTQTPKHLITATGQRVTLRCSPRSGDLSVYWYQQSLDQGLQFLIQYYNGEERAKGNILERFSAQQFPDLHSELNLSSLELGDSALYFCASSPSFDTQYFGPGTRLTVL.

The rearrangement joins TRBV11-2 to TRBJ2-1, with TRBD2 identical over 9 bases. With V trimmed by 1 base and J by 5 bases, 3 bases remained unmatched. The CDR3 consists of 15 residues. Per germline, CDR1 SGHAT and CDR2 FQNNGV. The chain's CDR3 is CASSLGRGGHNEQFF. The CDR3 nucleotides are TGTGCCAGCAGCTTAGGGCGGGGGGGCCACAATGAGCAGTTCTTC.

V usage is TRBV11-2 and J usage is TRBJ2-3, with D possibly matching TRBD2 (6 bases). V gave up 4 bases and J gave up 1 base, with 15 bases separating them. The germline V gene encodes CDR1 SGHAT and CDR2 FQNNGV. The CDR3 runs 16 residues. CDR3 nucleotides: TGTGCCAGCAGCTGGCTCTTCGGGAGAGGCACAGATACGCAGTATTTT. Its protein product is CASSWLFGRGTDTQYF.

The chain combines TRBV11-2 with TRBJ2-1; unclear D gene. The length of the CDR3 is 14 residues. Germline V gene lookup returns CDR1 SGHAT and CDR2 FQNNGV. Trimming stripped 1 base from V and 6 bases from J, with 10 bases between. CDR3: CASSLVVPPNEQFF. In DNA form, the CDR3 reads TGTGCCAGCAGCTTAGTCGTCCCCCCCAATGAGCAGTTCTTC.

The CDR3 bases are TGTGCCAGTAGTTCTACTAGCGGGGGGTTCTACGAGCAGTACTTC. Residues: CASSSTSGGFYEQYF. V gene TRBV19 combines with J gene TRBJ2-7; 12 bases agree with TRBD2. The CDR3 runs to 15 residues. Trimming took 5 bases from V and 3 from J; bases not matched to a gene: 5. Germline V CDR1 and CDR2: LNHDA, SQIVND (reference sequence).

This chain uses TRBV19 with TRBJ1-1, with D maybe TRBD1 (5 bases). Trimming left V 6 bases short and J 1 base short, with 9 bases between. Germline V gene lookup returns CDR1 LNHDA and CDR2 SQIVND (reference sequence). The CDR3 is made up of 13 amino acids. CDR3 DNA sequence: TGTGCCAGTAGCCACGGACAGAACACTGAAGCTTTCTTT. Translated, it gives CASSHGQNTEAFF. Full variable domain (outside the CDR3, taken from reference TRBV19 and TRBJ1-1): DGGITQSPKYLFRKEGQNVTLSCEQNLNHDAMYWYRQDPGQGLRLIYYSQIVNDFQKGDIAEGYSVSREKKESFPLTVTSAQKNPTAFYLCASSHGQNTEAFFGQGTRLTVV.

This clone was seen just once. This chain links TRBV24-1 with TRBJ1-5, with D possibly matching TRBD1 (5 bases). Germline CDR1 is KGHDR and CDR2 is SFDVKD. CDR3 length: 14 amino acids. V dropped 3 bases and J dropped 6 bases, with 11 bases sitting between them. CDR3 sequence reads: CATSDAGWAQPQHF. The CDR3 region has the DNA TGTGCCACCAGTGATGCAGGGTGGGCTCAGCCCCAGCATTTT.

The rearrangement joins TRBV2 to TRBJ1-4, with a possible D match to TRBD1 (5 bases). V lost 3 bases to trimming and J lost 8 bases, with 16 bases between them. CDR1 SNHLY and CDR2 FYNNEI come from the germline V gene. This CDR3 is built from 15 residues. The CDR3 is CASSEGLLGGEKLFF. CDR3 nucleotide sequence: TGTGCCAGCAGTGAGGGACTCCTCGGGGGGGAAAAACTGTTTTTT.

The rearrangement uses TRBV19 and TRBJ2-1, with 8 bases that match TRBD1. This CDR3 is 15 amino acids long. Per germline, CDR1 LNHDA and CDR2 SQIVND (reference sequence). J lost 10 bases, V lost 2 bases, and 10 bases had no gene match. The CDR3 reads CASSITGTGIWEQFF. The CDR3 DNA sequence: TGTGCCAGTAGTATAACTGGGACAGGAATCTGGGAGCAGTTCTTC.

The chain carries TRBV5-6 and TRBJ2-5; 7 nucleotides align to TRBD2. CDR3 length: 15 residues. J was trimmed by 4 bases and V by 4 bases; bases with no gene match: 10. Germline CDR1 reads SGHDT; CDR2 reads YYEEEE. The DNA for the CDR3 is TGTGCCAGCAGCCGGTTTACTAGCGATTCAGAGACCCAGTACTTC. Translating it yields CASSRFTSDSETQYF.

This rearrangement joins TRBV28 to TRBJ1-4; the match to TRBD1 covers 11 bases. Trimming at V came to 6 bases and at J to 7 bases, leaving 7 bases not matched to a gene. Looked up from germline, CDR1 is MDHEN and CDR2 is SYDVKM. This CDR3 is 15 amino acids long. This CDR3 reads CASRRTGTGGEKLFF. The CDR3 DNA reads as TGTGCCAGCAGAAGAACCGGGACAGGGGGTGAAAAACTGTTTTTT.

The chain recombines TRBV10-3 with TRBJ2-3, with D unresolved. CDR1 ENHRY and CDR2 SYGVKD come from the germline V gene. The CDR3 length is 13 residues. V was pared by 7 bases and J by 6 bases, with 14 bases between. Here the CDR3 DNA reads TGTGCCATCACCCAACCACCGCGGGATACGCAGTATTTT. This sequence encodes CAITQPPRDTQYF.